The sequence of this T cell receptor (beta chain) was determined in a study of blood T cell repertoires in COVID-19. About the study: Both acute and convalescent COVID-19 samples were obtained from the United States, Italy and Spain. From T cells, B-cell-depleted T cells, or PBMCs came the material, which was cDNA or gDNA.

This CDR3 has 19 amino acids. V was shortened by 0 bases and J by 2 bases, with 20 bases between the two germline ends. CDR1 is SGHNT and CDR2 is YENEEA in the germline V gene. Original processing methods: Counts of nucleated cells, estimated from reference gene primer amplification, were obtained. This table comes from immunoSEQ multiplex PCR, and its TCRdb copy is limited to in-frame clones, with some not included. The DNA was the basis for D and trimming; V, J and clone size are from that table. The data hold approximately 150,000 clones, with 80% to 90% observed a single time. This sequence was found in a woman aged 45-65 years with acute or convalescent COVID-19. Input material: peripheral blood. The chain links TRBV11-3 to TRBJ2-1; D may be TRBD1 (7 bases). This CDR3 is CASSLDGGGRILTYNEQFF. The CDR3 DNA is TGTGCCAGCAGCTTAGACGGAGGGGGCAGAATTCTTACCTACAATGAGCAGTTCTTC.